The rows below give T cell receptor beta chains drawn from one sample of a study of T-cell reconstitution after alpha-beta-depleted transplantation in children. TCRdb used MiXCR to reprocess the PCR reads, holding one entry per CDR3 protein. This table has 450,000 to 600,000 distinct CDR3 sequences, approximately 32% appearing once. Source: PBMCs from the stem cell graft donor, taken from the stem cell graft. These receptors all come from a human donor who donated a stem cell graft to a child with aplastic anemia. Both conserved end residues are trimmed from each CDR3. Fields, in order: J gene, V gene, CDR3 protein.

>TRBJ2-2|TRBV7-7
ASSPEGTGFNTGELF
>TRBJ2-7|TRBV3-1
ASSLGPLKAGPYEQY
>TRBJ1-2|TRBV9
ASSVGIQADYGYT
>TRBJ2-2|TRBV6-2/TRBV6-3
ASSWTNTGELF
>TRBJ1-5|TRBV6-1
ASSLQGHSNQPQH
>TRBJ2-1|TRBV9
ASSVRGRYNEQF
>TRBJ2-3|TRBV29-1
SVEVAGVTDTQY
>TRBJ2-2|TRBV20-1
SATTPGMVGELF
>TRBJ2-2|TRBV9
ASASSGRNTGELF
>TRBJ2-1|TRBV5-8
ASSLAPRDSGRQF
>TRBJ2-2|TRBV28
ASSQSGAPNTGELF
>TRBJ1-1|TRBV5-1
ASSEQVRGEAF
>TRBJ2-1|TRBV28
ASSLLSGTRFDEQF
>TRBJ2-1|TRBV20-1
SARTRTSGPPNEQF
>TRBJ2-1|TRBV29-1
SGGPHSNEQF
>TRBJ2-7|TRBV27
ASSSLLSGSYEQY
>TRBJ2-1|TRBV29-1
SVGLGSYDNEQF
>TRBJ2-5|TRBV4-3
ASRPGAGGSETQY
>TRBJ1-1|TRBV5-1
ASSLAGSITEAF
>TRBJ2-7|TRBV7-2
ASSFTSGPYEQY
>TRBJ2-6|TRBV4-1
ASSQDQGSGANVLT
>TRBJ1-4|TRBV29-1
SVSPGHTNEKLF
>TRBJ2-1|TRBV14
ASSQDIAGGGYNEQF
>TRBJ1-1|TRBV20-1
SASSPVEAF
>TRBJ1-1|TRBV5-6
ASSSRETEAF
>TRBJ2-2|TRBV29-1
SGERGGGGGELF
>TRBJ2-1|TRBV12-3/TRBV12-4
ASSPAGVRSGHNEQF
>TRBJ2-3|TRBV6-2/TRBV6-3
ASSYGSSSDTQY
>TRBJ1-5|TRBV20-1
SARGIGHSNQPQH
>TRBJ2-5|TRBV29-1
SVDHRYRDGGETQY
>TRBJ2-1|TRBV20-1
SASRLAGGRNEQF
>TRBJ1-6|TRBV4-3
ASSQEGDSSSPLH
>TRBJ1-1|TRBV29-1
SATFGGNTEAF
>TRBJ2-7|TRBV30
AWKGGTGYDEQY
>TRBJ2-7|TRBV7-6
ASSLGESYEQY
>TRBJ2-4|TRBV5-1
ASSLGEEGKNIQY
>TRBJ2-3|TRBV27
ASGPSVEQY
>TRBJ2-7|TRBV5-1
ASSLEETSYEQY
>TRBJ1-5|TRBV30
AWSVFLTATGQPQH
>TRBJ2-5|TRBV7-9
ASSFPTAAAEETQY
>TRBJ2-3|TRBV7-8
ASRILDTQY
>TRBJ1-6|TRBV21-1
ASSNGTGEGSPLH
>TRBJ1-1|TRBV6-2/TRBV6-3
ASSYTGTAF
>TRBJ2-1|TRBV29-1
SGADRTSGNIEQF
>TRBJ2-5|TRBV28
ASRIAGGVQETQY
>TRBJ2-2|TRBV12-3/TRBV12-4
ASSSRAGELF
>TRBJ1-5|TRBV27
ASSLVGTYSNQPQH
>TRBJ1-1|TRBV5-1
ASSLTWTGYTEAF
>TRBJ2-1|TRBV19
ASSTAREYNEQF